These 17 T cell receptor beta chains were all obtained from the same sample, sequenced in a study of T-cell memory formation after mild COVID-19. Via MiXCR, TCRdb re-called the 5' RACE reads, giving one row per CDR3 protein. The sample has 350,000 to 450,000 distinct CDR3 sequences, about 15% seen once. The sample comprised PBMCs or a T cell subset sorted from them (not recorded which). The origin of the receptors is a man aged 18 to 29 who had mild COVID-19 (a few samples of this study predate the infection). Cell type and time point are not known.

As DNA, the CDR3 is TGTGCCAGCAGTTTGGATCCTCAGAGGGTTAGCAATGGCTACACCTTC. The encoded protein is CASSLDPQRVSNGYTF. The V and J genes are TRBV12-3 or TRBV12-4 and TRBJ1-2; the D is unclear. The V end was cut by 3 bases, the J end by 6 bases, with 20 bases between. The CDR3 spans 16 residues.

This rearrangement joins TRBV5-4 to TRBJ2-7, with 7 bases lining up with TRBD1. The CDR3 spans 12 residues. Germline V gives CDR1 SGHNT, CDR2 YYREEE (reference sequence). J lost 5 bases, V lost 9 bases, and 8 bases had no gene match. CDR3 sequence reads: CAISTGRNEQYF. Written as DNA, the CDR3 is TGTGCCATTTCGACAGGGCGGAACGAGCAGTACTTC.

This clonotype was seen a few times. CDR3 bases: TGTGCCAGCAGTCGACAGGGGAGGTTCGAGCAGTACGTC. Translated, it gives CASSRQGRFEQYV. The chain carries TRBV28 and TRBJ2-7; 8 bases align to TRBD1. The length of the CDR3 is 13 residues. CDR1 and CDR2 (germline): MDHEN, SYDVKM. Unmatched junction bases numbered 6, after V lost 5 bases and J lost 6 bases.

The CDR3 reads CARSQWGNRYEQYV. CDR3 DNA: TGTGCCAGATCTCAGTGGGGCAACAGGTACGAGCAGTACGTC. The J gene is TRBJ2-7, the V gene TRBV18; TRBD1 is a possible D gene (5 bases). The CDR3 runs 14 residues. The V end was cut by 9 bases, the J end by 4 bases, with 19 bases between. Germline CDR1 is KGHSH and CDR2 is LQKENI.

This clonotype was recorded a few times. The CDR3 sequence is CASSQIPGAADTQYF. CDR3 nucleotide sequence: TGTGCCAGCAGCCAAATCCCGGGGGCCGCAGATACGCAGTATTTT. The V and J genes are TRBV14 and TRBJ2-3; D tentatively fits TRBD1 or TRBD2 (6 bases each). Germline-derived CDR1 and CDR2 are SGHDN and FVKESK. This CDR3 has 15 amino acids. V gave up 2 bases and J gave up 4 bases, with 13 bases separating them.

This chain uses TRBV18 with TRBJ2-7; TRBD2 aligns across 10 bases. V shed 2 bases and J 1 base; nucleotides not matched to a gene: 2. The CDR3 sequence is 15 residues long. Germline loops: CDR1 KGHSH, CDR2 LQKENI. CDR3 sequence (DNA): TGTGCCAGCTCACCAGCTAGCGGGGGTTCCTACGAGCAGTACTTC. Translating it yields CASSPASGGSYEQYF.

The V call is TRBV20-1, the J call TRBJ2-7; TRBD2 agrees at 10 bases. Germline V gives CDR1 DFQATT, CDR2 SNEGSKA (reference sequence). The CDR3 runs to 16 residues. J lost 0 bases, V lost 3 bases, and 8 bases had no gene match. The CDR3 here is CSASPSGGLSSYEQYV. The CDR3 region has the DNA TGCAGTGCTAGCCCTAGCGGGGGCCTTAGCTCCTACGAGCAGTACGTC.

This clonotype was recorded a few times. The gene calls are TRBV7-2 and TRBJ2-7; D possibly corresponds to TRBD2 (6 bases). V lost 3 bases and J lost 6, with 21 bases in between. Germline V gives CDR1 SGHTA, CDR2 FQGNSA. This CDR3 contains 16 residues. Here the CDR3 reads CASSFDKALNSGEQYF. The CDR3 DNA reads as TGTGCCAGCAGCTTTGATAAGGCCCTGAATAGCGGCGAGCAGTACTTC.

This clonotype was picked up a small number of times. The chain employs TRBV4-3 and TRBJ2-3; D possibly corresponds to TRBD2 (5 bases). This CDR3 is built from 17 residues. CDR1 is LGHNA, CDR2 YSLEER, per germline. Trimming left V 0 bases short and J 0 bases short, with 13 bases between. The CDR3 coding sequence is TGCGCCAGCAGCCAAGACTTCGGCGGGTTGAGCACAGATACGCAGTATTTT. This translates into CASSQDFGGLSTDTQYF.

This clonotype was recorded a few times. This chain uses TRBV6-4 with TRBJ2-3, with TRBD1 identical over 7 bases. The germline CDR1 and CDR2 sequences are MRHNA and SNTAGT. The CDR3 contains 15 residues. V was clipped by 6 bases and J by 0 bases; unmatched bases: 6. CDR3 amino acids: CASRPGQSSTDTQYF. The CDR3 nucleotides are TGTGCCAGCAGGCCGGGACAGAGTAGCACAGATACGCAGTATTTT.

In this sample, this clonotype turned up a few times. The gene calls are TRBV2 and TRBJ1-1; 8 nucleotides align to TRBD1. CDR1 and CDR2 (germline): SNHLY, FYNNEI. The length of the CDR3 is 14 residues. The J segment lost 3 bases and the V segment lost 3 bases, leaving 3 bases of the junction unmatched. The CDR3 protein is CASSEDREYTEAFF. As DNA, the CDR3 is TGTGCCAGCAGTGAGGACAGGGAGTACACTGAAGCTTTCTTT. Full variable domain (rest looked up from reference TRBV2 and TRBJ1-1): EPEVTQTPSHQVTQMGQEVILRCVPISNHLYFYWYRQILGQKVEFLVSFYNNEISEKSEIFDDQFSVERPDGSNFTLKIRSTKLEDSAMYFCASSEDREYTEAFFGQGTRLTVV.

V and J are TRBV29-1 and TRBJ1-1; 8 bases match TRBD1. The CDR3 is 14 residues long. V shed 2 bases and J 5 bases; nucleotides not matched to a gene: 7. Germline-derived CDR1 and CDR2 are SQVTM and ANQGSEA. In nucleotides, the CDR3 is TGCAGCGTTGAAAAGGCAGGGGGCGAAACTGAAGCTTTCTTT. This gives the protein CSVEKAGGETEAFF. The full variable domain, with the rest looked up from reference TRBV29-1 and TRBJ1-1, is SAVISQKPSRDICQRGTSLTIQCQVDSQVTMMFWYRQQPGQSLTLIATANQGSEATYESGFVIDKFPISRPNLTFSTLTVSNMSPEDSSIYLCSVEKAGGETEAFFGQGTRLTVV.

The sample holds many counts of this clonotype. The rearrangement joins TRBV3-1 to TRBJ1-4; no reliable D call. Trimming stripped 3 bases from V and 8 bases from J, with 7 bases between. Germline values: CDR1 LGHDT, CDR2 YNNKEL (reference sequence). The CDR3 covers 12 residues. The CDR3 here is CASSHSAEKLFF. Here the CDR3 DNA reads TGTGCCAGCAGCCACTCCGCGGAAAAACTGTTTTTT.

The chain links TRBV6-1 to TRBJ2-2; 9 bases agree with TRBD2. In germline, CDR1 is MNHNS, CDR2 SASEGT. The CDR3 covers 16 residues. V shed 3 bases, J shed 5 bases, and the junction held 7 bases outside the gene matches. CDR3 amino acids: CASSDGSGGRTGELFF. In DNA form, the CDR3 reads TGTGCCAGCAGTGATGGAAGCGGGGGGCGGACCGGGGAGCTGTTTTTT.

This clonotype has ten or more counts. The CDR3 loop reads CASSPTGGLHETQYF. CDR3 in DNA: TGTGCCAGCAGCCCAACAGGGGGCCTACACGAGACCCAGTACTTC. The chain has TRBV9 and TRBJ2-5; 9 positions match TRBD1. Germline V lookup: CDR1 SGDLS, CDR2 YYNGEE. The V and J ends lost 4 bases and 5 bases, in that order; junction bases with no gene match: 9. The CDR3 consists of 15 residues. The full variable domain, with the rest looked up from reference TRBV9 and TRBJ2-5, is DSGVTQTPKHLITATGQRVTLRCSPRSGDLSVYWYQQSLDQGLQFLIQYYNGEERAKGNILERFSAQQFPDLHSELNLSSLELGDSALYFCASSPTGGLHETQYFGPGTRLLVL.

This clonotype has more than one count but fewer than ten. The V call is TRBV7-9, the J call TRBJ1-1; perhaps TRBD1 as D (5 bases). CDR1 is SEHNR and CDR2 is FQNEAQ in the germline V gene (reference sequence). This CDR3 contains 13 residues. Trimming shortened V by 6 bases and J by 1 base, and 9 bases separated the two germline ends. CDR3 bases: TGTGCCAGCAGGTTGGGGGGGAACACTGAAGCTTTCTTT. Protein product: CASRLGGNTEAFF.

This clonotype showed up just a few times. DNA of the CDR3: TGTGCCAGCAGCTTAATCCCCAGGGGGCGATTTAATGAGCAGTTCTTC. Translated: CASSLIPRGRFNEQFF. V is TRBV11-2 and J is TRBJ2-1; 8 nucleotides agree with TRBD1. Losses at the gene ends were 2 bases for V and 7 bases for J; bases not matched to a gene: 10. The CDR3 is 16 residues long. Germline loops: CDR1 SGHAT, CDR2 FQNNGV.